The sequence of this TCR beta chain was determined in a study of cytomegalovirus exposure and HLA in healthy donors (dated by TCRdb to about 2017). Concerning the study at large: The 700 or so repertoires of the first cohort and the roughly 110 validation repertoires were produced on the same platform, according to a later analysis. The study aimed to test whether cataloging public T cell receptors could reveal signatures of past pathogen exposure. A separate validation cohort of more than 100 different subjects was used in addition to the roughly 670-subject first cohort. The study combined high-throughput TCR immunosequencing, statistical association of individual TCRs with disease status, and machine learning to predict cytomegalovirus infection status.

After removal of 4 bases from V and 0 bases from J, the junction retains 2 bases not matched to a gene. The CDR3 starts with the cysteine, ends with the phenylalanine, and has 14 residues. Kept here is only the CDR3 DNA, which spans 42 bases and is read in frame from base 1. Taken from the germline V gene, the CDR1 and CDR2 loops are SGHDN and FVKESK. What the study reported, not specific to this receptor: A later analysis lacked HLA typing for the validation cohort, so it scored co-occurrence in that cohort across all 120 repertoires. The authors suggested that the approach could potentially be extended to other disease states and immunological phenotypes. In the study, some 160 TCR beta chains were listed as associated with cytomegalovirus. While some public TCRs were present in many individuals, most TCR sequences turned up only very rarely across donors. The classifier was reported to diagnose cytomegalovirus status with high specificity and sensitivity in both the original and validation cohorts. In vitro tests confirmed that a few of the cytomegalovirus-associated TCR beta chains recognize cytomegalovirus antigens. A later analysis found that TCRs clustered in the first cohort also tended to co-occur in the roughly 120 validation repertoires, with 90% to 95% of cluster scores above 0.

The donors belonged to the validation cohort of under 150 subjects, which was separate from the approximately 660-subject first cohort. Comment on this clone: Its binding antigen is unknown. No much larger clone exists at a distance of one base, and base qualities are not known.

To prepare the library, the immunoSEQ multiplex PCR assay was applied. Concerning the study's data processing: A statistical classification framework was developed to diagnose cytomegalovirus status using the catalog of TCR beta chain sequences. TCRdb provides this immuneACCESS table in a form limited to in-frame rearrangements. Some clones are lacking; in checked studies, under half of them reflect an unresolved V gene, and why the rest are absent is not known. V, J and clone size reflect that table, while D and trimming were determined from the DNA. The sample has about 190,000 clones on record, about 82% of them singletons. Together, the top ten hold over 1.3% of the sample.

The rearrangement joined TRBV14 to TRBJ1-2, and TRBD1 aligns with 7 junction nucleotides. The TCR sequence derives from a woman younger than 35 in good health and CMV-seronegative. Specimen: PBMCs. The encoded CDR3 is CASSPGTANYGYTF. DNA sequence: TGTGCCAGCAGCCCCGGGACAGCTAACTATGGCTACACCTTC.